One and the same sample provided the 27 T cell receptor beta chains below, sequenced in a study of OX40 agonist ivuxolimab in advanced cancers. Some clones are missing from TCRdb's copy, which holds only in-frame ones; the method was immunoSEQ multiplex PCR. The sample has under 100,000 clones, 91% seen once. Source: CD4+ or CD8+ T cells sorted from blood, taken in a trial of the OX40 agonist ivuxolimab. These TCRs come from an adult with an advanced solid tumor such as melanoma, head and neck, liver or kidney cancer.

This chain connects TRBV7-2 to TRBJ2-7; D is unclear. V lost 1 base, J lost 3 bases, and 13 bases lay in between. Per the germline V gene, CDR1 is SGHTA and CDR2 is FQGNSA. CDR3 length equals 15 residues. This CDR3 reads CASSLDWVVIYEQYF. CDR3 nucleotide sequence: TGTGCCAGCAGCTTAGATTGGGTGGTAATCTACGAGCAGTACTTC. The full variable domain, rest sourced from reference TRBV7-2 and TRBJ2-7, is GAGVSQSPSNKVTEKGKDVELRCDPISGHTALYWYRQSLGQGLEFLIYFQGNSAPDKSGLPSDRFSAERTGGSVSTLTIQRTQQEDSAVYLCASSLDWVVIYEQYFGPGTRLTVT.

This sequence joins TRBV28 and TRBJ2-3, with a tentative D call TRBD2 (6 bases). The CDR3 spans 14 residues. CDR1 MDHEN and CDR2 SYDVKM come from the germline V gene. V lost 3 bases and J 3 bases, leaving 10 bases between the germline ends. This chain's CDR3 is CASSFSGDTDTQYF. Here the CDR3 DNA reads TGTGCCAGCAGTTTTAGCGGAGATACAGATACGCAGTATTTT.

Here the CDR3 reads CAWSRVGVYQETQYF. CDR3 in DNA: TGTGCCTGGAGTCGCGTGGGGGTGTACCAAGAGACCCAGTACTTC. This rearrangement joins TRBV30 to TRBJ2-5; tentatively, D is TRBD1 or TRBD2 (5 bases each). Between the trimmed V and J ends, which lost 2 bases and 0 bases, there was a span of 13 bases. Germline V gene sequence: CDR1 GTSNPN, CDR2 SVGIG (reference sequence). The CDR3 extends over 15 amino acids.

This clone was counted a single time. This rearrangement joins TRBV6-1 to TRBJ2-2; D not resolved. Germline lookup yields CDR1 MNHNS and CDR2 SASEGT. V shed 3 bases and J shed 4 bases, with 6 bases lying between them. The CDR3 has 13 residues. CDR3 protein: CASSEWLTGELFF. Here the CDR3 DNA reads TGTGCCAGCAGTGAGTGGCTCACCGGGGAGCTGTTTTTT.

This chain connects TRBV5-4 to TRBJ2-1; 12 bases are shared with TRBD2. Germline trimming cut 2 bases from V and 10 bases from J; bases unmatched to any gene: 16. Germline-derived CDR1 and CDR2 are SGHNT and YYREEE (reference sequence). The CDR3 length is 18 residues. The CDR3 DNA reads TGTGCCAGCAGCTTAGTCGTTTCTAGCGGGAGGGCCCTCGGCGAGCAGTTCTTC. As protein: CASSLVVSSGRALGEQFF.

The CDR3 DNA sequence: TGTGCCAGCAGCTCCGGGGGGCCCTCCGGTAATGAGCAGTTCTTC. Amino acid sequence: CASSSGGPSGNEQFF. The V gene is TRBV28, the J gene TRBJ2-1, with D possibly TRBD2 on 7 matching bases. CDR1 and CDR2 from the germline V gene are MDHEN and SYDVKM. The CDR3 consists of 15 residues. V was pared by 6 bases and J by 7 bases, with 19 bases between. The complete variable domain, with remaining parts taken from reference TRBV28 and TRBJ2-1, reads DVKVTQSSRYLVKRTGEKVFLECVQDMDHENMFWYRQDPGLGLRLIYFSYDVKMKEKGDIPEGYSVSREKKERFSLILESASTNQTSMYLCASSSGGPSGNEQFFGPGTRLTVL.

The gene calls are TRBV11-3 and TRBJ2-5, with 7 bases identical to TRBD2. CDR1 and CDR2 from the germline V gene are SGHNT and YENEEA. This CDR3 contains 15 residues. After removal of 3 bases from V and 4 bases from J, the junction contained 8 bases not matched to a gene. The CDR3 nucleotides read TGTGCCAGCAGCTTTTCAGGCGGGGGAGGAGAGACCCAGTACTTC. Protein sequence: CASSFSGGGGETQYF.

J is TRBJ2-7 and V is TRBV4-2; 8 nucleotides match TRBD2. This CDR3 region has 17 residues. CDR1 and CDR2 from the germline V gene are LGHNA and YNFKEQ. V was pared by 0 bases and J by 7 bases, with 14 bases of the junction left unmatched. The CDR3 spells CASSQDFKSAGDGEQYF. As DNA, the CDR3 is TGTGCCAGCAGCCAAGATTTTAAGTCAGCGGGAGATGGGGAGCAGTACTTC.

The chain combines TRBV6-1 with TRBJ2-7; 7 bases fit TRBD1. The CDR3 is 13 residues long. The V gene's germline CDR1 is MNHNS and CDR2 SASEGT. The V and J ends lost 6 bases and 6 bases, in that order; junction bases with no gene match: 8. The CDR3 DNA follows: TGTGCCAGCAGGGGGACAGTCCGAGGCGAGCAGTACTTC. This encodes CASRGTVRGEQYF.

The J gene is TRBJ2-6, the V gene TRBV7-3; 14 nucleotides line up with TRBD2. V trimming: 4 bases; J trimming: 2 bases; junction bases outside the gene matches: 7. This CDR3 spans 19 amino acids. Germline loops: CDR1 SGHTA, CDR2 FQGTGA. The CDR3 DNA follows: TGTGCCAGCAGCTCCGGACTAGCGGGAGGCTTAGCTGGGGCCAACGTCCTGACTTTC. Translation gives CASSSGLAGGLAGANVLTF. Drawing the rest from reference TRBV7-3 and TRBJ2-6, the complete variable domain is GAGVSQTPSNKVTEKGKYVELRCDPISGHTALYWYRQSLGQGPEFLIYFQGTGAADDSGLPNDRFFAVRPEGSVSTLKIQRTERGDSAVYLCASSSGLAGGLAGANVLTFGAGSRLTVL.

V and J are TRBV4-3 and TRBJ1-1; 9 bases agree with TRBD1. This CDR3 spans 17 amino acids. V lost 3 bases to trimming and J lost 1 base; unmatched junction nucleotides: 9. In germline, CDR1 is LGHNA, CDR2 YSLEER. The chain's CDR3 is CASSHFFLTGGNTEAFF. The CDR3 coding sequence is TGCGCCAGCAGCCATTTTTTTTTGACAGGGGGGAACACTGAAGCTTTCTTT.

The J gene is TRBJ1-3, the V gene TRBV25-1; no reliable D call. V was trimmed by 5 bases and J by 0 bases, leaving 11 bases between them. The germline V gene encodes CDR1 MGHDK and CDR2 SYGVNS. The CDR3 has 15 residues. Here the CDR3 DNA reads TGTGCCAGCAGTCCCCAGACGAGCTCTGGAAACACCATATATTTT. It is translated as CASSPQTSSGNTIYF.

The chain has TRBV6-1 and TRBJ1-5; perhaps TRBD1 as D (6 bases). V was cut by 4 bases and J by 6 bases, with 13 bases left in between. Looked up from germline, CDR1 is MNHNS and CDR2 is SASEGT. The CDR3 is 14 residues long. In nucleotides, the CDR3 is TGTGCCAGCAGTGTGGGGGGGCAGGGTCAGCCCCAGCATTTT. Encoded protein: CASSVGGQGQPQHF.

The rearrangement uses TRBV19 and TRBJ2-7; 7 nucleotides align to TRBD2. CDR3 length: 15 amino acids. CDR1 is LNHDA and CDR2 is SQIVND in the germline V gene (reference sequence). V lost 5 bases and J lost 2; bases outside the gene matches: 9. The CDR3 loop is CASSGKRDATYEQYF. The CDR3 coding sequence is TGTGCCAGTAGTGGGAAGCGGGACGCAACCTACGAGCAGTACTTC.

The chain has TRBV18 and TRBJ2-5, with TRBD1 matching 7 bases. V shed 2 bases, J shed 3 bases, and the junction held 0 bases outside the gene matches. From germline, CDR1 is KGHSH and CDR2 LQKENI. CDR3 length: 13 amino acids. The CDR3 loop reads CASSPGQEETQYF. CDR3 coding DNA: TGTGCCAGCTCACCAGGACAGGAAGAGACCCAGTACTTC.

The rearrangement joins TRBV7-9 to TRBJ2-5; the D is unclear. Per the germline V gene, CDR1 is SEHNR and CDR2 is FQNEAQ (reference sequence). This CDR3 is built from 13 residues. The V and J ends lost 6 bases and 2 bases respectively, with 10 bases between them. In nucleotides, the CDR3 is TGTGCCAGCAGTTCACAACCACAAGAGACCCAGTACTTC. This translates into CASSSQPQETQYF.

This clone is a singleton in its sample. As DNA, the CDR3 is TGTGCCAGCAGGACCTATGGCTACACCTTC. This encodes CASRTYGYTF. The chain recombines TRBV6-5 with TRBJ1-2; D remains unclear. The germline CDR1 and CDR2 sequences are MNHEY and SVGAGI. The CDR3 length is 10 residues. V was cut by 6 bases and J by 4 bases, with 3 bases left in between.

The rearrangement links TRBV18 to TRBJ1-5; TRBD1 is a possible D gene (5 bases). This CDR3 region has 15 residues. CDR1 and CDR2 from the germline V gene are KGHSH and LQKENI. Trimming pared 0 bases from V and 4 bases from J, leaving 10 bases between. The CDR3 protein is CASSPPPGKNQPQHF. The DNA for the CDR3 is TGTGCCAGCTCACCACCACCAGGGAAAAATCAGCCCCAGCATTTT.

The chain couples TRBV28 to TRBJ1-2, with D possibly being TRBD1 (5 bases). CDR3 length: 13 amino acids. Germline V CDR1 and CDR2: MDHEN, SYDVKM. Trimming shortened V by 8 bases and J by 4 bases, and 14 bases separated the two germline ends. CDR3 DNA sequence: TGTGCCAGCGGGGGAACAGACCTCTATGGCTACACCTTC. It specifies CASGGTDLYGYTF.

The chain couples TRBV11-3 to TRBJ2-1; TRBD2 matches at 7 bases. Germline V gene lookup returns CDR1 SGHNT and CDR2 YENEEA. The ends lost 4 bases at V and 6 bases at J; junction bases unmatched: 9. There are 15 residues in the CDR3. The DNA of the CDR3 is TGTGCCAGCAGCTCAAGAGCGGGATCGGGCAATGAGCAGTTCTTC. This codes for CASSSRAGSGNEQFF.

The sample holds one count of this clone. Other DNA sequences in this specimen translate into the identical CDR3. The chain links TRBV9 to TRBJ2-1; possible D gene TRBD2, 7 bases. The CDR3 extends over 15 amino acids. Germline lookup yields CDR1 SGDLS and CDR2 YYNGEE. V was pared by 1 base and J by 3 bases, with 11 bases between. CDR3 region: CASSVQGGGYNEQFF. In DNA, the CDR3 is TGTGCCAGCAGCGTACAGGGAGGGGGCTACAATGAGCAGTTCTTC.

The V and J genes are TRBV7-8 and TRBJ2-3, with 7 positions matching TRBD1. The V gene end was trimmed by 2 bases and the J gene end by 1 base; junction bases not matched to a gene: 12. CDR1 SGHVS and CDR2 FQNEAQ come from the germline V gene. This CDR3 region has 18 residues. The CDR3 nucleotides are TGTGCCAGCAGCTTAAGGACGCCCAACAGGGGAGGCACAGATACGCAGTATTTT. This gives the protein CASSLRTPNRGGTDTQYF.

The chain has TRBV9 and TRBJ2-7; D is tentatively TRBD1 or TRBD2 (5 bases each). From germline, CDR1 is SGDLS and CDR2 YYNGEE. This CDR3 is 14 amino acids long. Trimming removed 4 bases at V and 0 bases at J, with 11 bases between. CDR3 loop: CASSPGPHSYEQYF. The CDR3 nucleotides are TGTGCCAGCAGCCCGGGGCCCCACTCCTACGAGCAGTACTTC.

The rearrangement uses TRBV30 and TRBJ2-7, with D possibly matching TRBD2 (7 bases). Trimming pared 3 bases from V and 5 bases from J, leaving 17 bases between. This CDR3 contains 14 residues. Germline values: CDR1 GTSNPN, CDR2 SVGIG (reference sequence). The CDR3 loop reads CAWSGGLAVNEQYF. In nucleotides, the CDR3 is TGTGCCTGGAGCGGGGGGCTAGCGGTTAACGAGCAGTACTTC.

This sequence joins TRBV28 and TRBJ1-4; D possibly corresponds to TRBD1 (6 bases). The CDR3 has 16 residues. Germline V gene lookup returns CDR1 MDHEN and CDR2 SYDVKM. V was shortened by 2 bases and J by 5 bases, with 15 bases between the two germline ends. The CDR3 DNA follows: TGTGCCAGCAGTTTAGGGGTAGGGGGTGGGAATGAAAAACTGTTTTTT. Protein sequence: CASSLGVGGGNEKLFF.

The V call is TRBV9, the J call TRBJ1-4; D gene unclear. CDR1 and CDR2 (germline): SGDLS, YYNGEE. The CDR3 is made up of 14 amino acids. With 0 bases removed from V and 13 bases from J, the gap between germline ends came to 16 bases. The CDR3 DNA sequence: TGTGCCAGCAGCGTAGCCGGGGATTGGTCGAGACTGTTTTTT. Translated, it gives CASSVAGDWSRLFF.

The chain joins TRBV6-5 to TRBJ1-3, with D perhaps TRBD1 (5 bases). The CDR3 length is 14 residues. With 5 bases removed from V and 3 bases from J, the gap between germline ends came to 11 bases. Germline CDR1 and CDR2: MNHEY and SVGAGI. The CDR3 sequence is CASSGATYGNTIYF. For the CDR3, the DNA is TGTGCCAGCAGTGGGGCAACTTATGGAAACACCATATATTTT.